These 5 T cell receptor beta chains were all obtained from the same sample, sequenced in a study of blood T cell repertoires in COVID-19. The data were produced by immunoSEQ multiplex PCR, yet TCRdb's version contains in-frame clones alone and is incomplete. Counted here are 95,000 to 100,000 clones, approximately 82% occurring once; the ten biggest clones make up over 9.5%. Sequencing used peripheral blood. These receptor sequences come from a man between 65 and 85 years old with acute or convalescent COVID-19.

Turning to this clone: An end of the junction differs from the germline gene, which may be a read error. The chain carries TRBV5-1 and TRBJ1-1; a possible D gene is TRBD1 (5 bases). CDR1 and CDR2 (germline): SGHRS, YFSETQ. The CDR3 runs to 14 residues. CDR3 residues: CASSLDMDNIEAFF. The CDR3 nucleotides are TGCGCCAGCAGCTTGGATATGGACAACATTGAAGCTTTCTTT.

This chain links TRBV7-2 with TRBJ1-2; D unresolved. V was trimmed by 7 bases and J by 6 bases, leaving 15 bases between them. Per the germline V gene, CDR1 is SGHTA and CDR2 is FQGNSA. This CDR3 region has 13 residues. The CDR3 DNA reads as TGTGCCAGCACCGCCCGCGGAGGAGATGGCTACACCTTC. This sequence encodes CASTARGGDGYTF.

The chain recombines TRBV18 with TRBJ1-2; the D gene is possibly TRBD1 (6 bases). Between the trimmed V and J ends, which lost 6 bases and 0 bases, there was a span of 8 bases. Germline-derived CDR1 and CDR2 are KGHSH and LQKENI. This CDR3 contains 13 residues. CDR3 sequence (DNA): TGTGCCAGCTCGAGGACAGCTAACTATGGCTACACCTTC. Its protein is CASSRTANYGYTF.

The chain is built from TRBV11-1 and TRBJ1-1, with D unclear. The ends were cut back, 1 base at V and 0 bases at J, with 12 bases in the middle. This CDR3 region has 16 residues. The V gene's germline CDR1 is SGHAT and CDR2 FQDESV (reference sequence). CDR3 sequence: CASSLGQTTMNTEAFF. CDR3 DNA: TGTGCCAGCAGCTTAGGGCAGACAACCATGAACACTGAAGCTTTCTTT.

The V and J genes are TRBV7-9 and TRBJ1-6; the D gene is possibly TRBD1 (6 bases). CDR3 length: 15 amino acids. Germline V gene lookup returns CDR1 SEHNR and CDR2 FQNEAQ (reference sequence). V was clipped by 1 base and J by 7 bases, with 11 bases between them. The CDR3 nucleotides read TGTGCCAGCAGCTTAGTTCGCCAGGGGAATTCACCCCTCCACTTT. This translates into CASSLVRQGNSPLHF.